The clone carrying this T cell receptor (beta chain) was recorded many times. The source of the sample is a study of regulatory T cells in long-lasting Graves disease. Building the TCR beta libraries relied on iRepertoire HTBI primers, and CDR3 regions underwent Arm-PCR. TCRdb re-analysed the multiplex PCR reads in MiXCR, keeping a single row per CDR3 protein. This sample has 400,000 to 500,000 distinct CDR3 sequences, with about 15% found just once. Trimming took 8 bases from V and 6 from J; bases not matched to a gene: 14. The CDR3 sequence is 15 residues long. Germline-derived CDR1 and CDR2 are SGHAT and FQNNGV. This sample's time point: newly diagnosed GD, antithyroid drugs for less than 3 months. PBMC-derived RNA was used for the TCR library. This sample also belongs to another study, concerning T cells in Graves' hyperthyroidism and ophthalmopathy. That investigation notes: In making diagnoses, clinical symptoms, serum thyroxine and TRAb, thyroid ultrasound and orbital computed tomography were all used. The TCR CDR3 was amplified in a first-round RT-PCR using the HTBI primer set.

V gene TRBV11-2 combines with J gene TRBJ1-1; 8 positions match TRBD1. The sequencing here drew on peripheral blood mononuclear cells (PBMCs), taken at new diagnosis, from a patient treated with antithyroid drugs. The source is a woman in her twenties or thirties with Graves disease. The CDR3 loop is CASRPRTGNRAEAFF. The DNA of the CDR3 is TGTGCCAGCCGACCACGGACAGGGAATCGTGCTGAAGCTTTCTTT.